This T cell receptor (beta chain) was recorded in a study of T-cell reconstitution after alpha-beta-depleted transplantation in children. Germline CDR1 reads SQVTM; CDR2 reads ANQGSEA. V dropped 4 bases and J dropped 2; count of bases not matched to a gene: 7. The CDR3 is made up of 14 amino acids. Unique molecular identifiers featured in how the TCRbeta library was prepared. Each CDR3 protein is one row after TCRdb ran MiXCR on the PCR reads. The repertoire holds some 600,000 distinct CDR3 sequences, with around 13% as singletons. There are many counts of this clonotype. The source of this sequence is a male patient between 10 and 17 years old who had a stem cell transplant for acute myeloid leukemia, so the T cells may come from the graft donor. J is TRBJ2-7 and V is TRBV29-1; 8 bases fit TRBD1. The starting material was PBMCs, mostly from graft donor cells, obtained 360 days after TCRalphabeta/CD19-depleted stem cell transplant. The chain's CDR3 is CSVGRRGPTYEQYF. As DNA, the CDR3 is TGCAGCGTTGGACGCAGGGGGCCTACCTACGAGCAGTACTTC.